This T cell receptor (beta chain) was observed in a study of control samples from healthy donors and cancer patients. The data were produced by immunoSEQ multiplex PCR, yet TCRdb's version contains in-frame clones alone and is incomplete. The sample carries 150,000 or so clones, about 94% recorded once. This sequence originates from a middle-aged man in good health. The sequenced material came from blood.

CDR3 residues: CASSSGTGDTGELFF. The CDR3 nucleotides are TGTGCCAGTAGTTCCGGGACAGGGGACACCGGGGAGCTGTTTTTT. The V call is TRBV19, the J call TRBJ2-2; the match to TRBD1 covers 10 bases. V shed 5 bases, J shed 3 bases, and the junction held 3 bases outside the gene matches. The CDR3 has 15 residues. Germline values: CDR1 LNHDA, CDR2 SQIVND (reference sequence).